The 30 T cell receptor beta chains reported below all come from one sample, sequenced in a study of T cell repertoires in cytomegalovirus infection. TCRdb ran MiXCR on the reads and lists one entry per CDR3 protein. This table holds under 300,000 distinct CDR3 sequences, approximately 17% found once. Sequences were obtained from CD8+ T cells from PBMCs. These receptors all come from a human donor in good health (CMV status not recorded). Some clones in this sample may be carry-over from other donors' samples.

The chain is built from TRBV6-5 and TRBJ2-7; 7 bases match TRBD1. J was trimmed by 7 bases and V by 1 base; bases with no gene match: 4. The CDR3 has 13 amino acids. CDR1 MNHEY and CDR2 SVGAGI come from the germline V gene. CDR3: CASSYFTGDEQYF. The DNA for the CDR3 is TGTGCCAGCAGTTACTTCACAGGGGATGAGCAGTACTTC.

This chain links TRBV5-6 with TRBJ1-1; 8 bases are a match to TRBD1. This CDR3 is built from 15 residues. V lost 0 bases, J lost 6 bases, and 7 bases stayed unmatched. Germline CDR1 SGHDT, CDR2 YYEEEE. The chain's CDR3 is CASSLGGQGSAEAFF. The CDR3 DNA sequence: TGTGCCAGCAGCTTGGGCGGACAGGGTTCCGCTGAAGCTTTCTTT.

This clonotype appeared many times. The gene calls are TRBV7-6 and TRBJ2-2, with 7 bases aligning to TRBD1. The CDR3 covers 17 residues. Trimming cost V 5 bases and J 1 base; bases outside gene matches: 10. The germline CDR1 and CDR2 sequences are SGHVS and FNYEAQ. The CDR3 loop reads CASSPQGQVLNTGELFF. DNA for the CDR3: TGTGCCAGCAGCCCACAGGGGCAGGTACTGAACACCGGGGAGCTGTTTTTT.

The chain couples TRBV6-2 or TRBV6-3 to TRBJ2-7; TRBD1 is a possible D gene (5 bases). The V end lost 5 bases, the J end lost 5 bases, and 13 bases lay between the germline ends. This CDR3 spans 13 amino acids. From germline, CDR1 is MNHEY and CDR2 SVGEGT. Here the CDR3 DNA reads TGTGCCAGCAGTAGGATTCAGGGTGACGAGCAGTACTTC. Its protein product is CASSRIQGDEQYF.

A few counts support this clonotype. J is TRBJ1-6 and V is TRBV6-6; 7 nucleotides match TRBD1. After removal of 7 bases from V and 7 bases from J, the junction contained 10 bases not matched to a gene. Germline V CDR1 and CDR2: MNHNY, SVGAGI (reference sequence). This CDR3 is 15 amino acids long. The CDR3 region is CASTIRTGKNSPLHF. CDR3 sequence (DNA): TGTGCCAGCACCATAAGGACAGGAAAAAATTCACCCCTCCACTTT.

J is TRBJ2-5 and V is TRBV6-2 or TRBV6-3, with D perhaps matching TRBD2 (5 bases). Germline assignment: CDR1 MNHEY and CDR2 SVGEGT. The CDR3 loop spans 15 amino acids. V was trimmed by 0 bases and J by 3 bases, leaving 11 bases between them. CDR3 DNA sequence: TGTGCCAGCAGTTACTCCGCACAGCGGAAAGAGACCCAGTACTTC. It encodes CASSYSAQRKETQYF.

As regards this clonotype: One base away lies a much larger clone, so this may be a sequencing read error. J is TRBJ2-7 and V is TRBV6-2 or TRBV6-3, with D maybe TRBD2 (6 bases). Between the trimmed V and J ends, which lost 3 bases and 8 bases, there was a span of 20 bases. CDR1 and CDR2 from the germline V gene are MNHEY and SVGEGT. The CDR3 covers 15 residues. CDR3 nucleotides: TGTGCCAGCAGTTATGTCTTTGGGGGACTGTACAAGCAGTACTTC. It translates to CASSYVFGGLYKQYF.

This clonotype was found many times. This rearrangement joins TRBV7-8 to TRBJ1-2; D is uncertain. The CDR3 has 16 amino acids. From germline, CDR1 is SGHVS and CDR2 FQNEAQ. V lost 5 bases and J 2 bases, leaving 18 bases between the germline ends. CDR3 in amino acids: CASSRTTATENYGYTF. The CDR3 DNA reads TGTGCCAGCAGCCGAACTACTGCGACGGAAAACTATGGCTACACCTTC.

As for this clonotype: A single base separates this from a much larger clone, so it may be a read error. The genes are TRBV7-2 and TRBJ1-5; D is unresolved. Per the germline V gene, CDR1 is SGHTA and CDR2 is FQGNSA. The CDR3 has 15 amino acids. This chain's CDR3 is CASSPIGRSNRPQHF. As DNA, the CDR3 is TGTGCCAGCAGCCCCATAGGACGGTCAAATCGGCCCCAGCATTTT.

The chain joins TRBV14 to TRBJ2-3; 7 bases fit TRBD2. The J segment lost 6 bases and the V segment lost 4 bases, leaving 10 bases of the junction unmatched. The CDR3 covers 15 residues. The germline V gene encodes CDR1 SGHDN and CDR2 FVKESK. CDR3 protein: CASSRGTTYFDTQYF. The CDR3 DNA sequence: TGTGCCAGCAGCCGAGGGACTACCTATTTCGATACGCAGTATTTT.

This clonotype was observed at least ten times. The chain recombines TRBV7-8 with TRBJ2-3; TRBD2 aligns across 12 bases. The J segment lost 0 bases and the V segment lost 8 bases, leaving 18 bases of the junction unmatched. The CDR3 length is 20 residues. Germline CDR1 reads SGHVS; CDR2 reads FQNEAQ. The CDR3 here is CASRNYFGLAGTSSTDTQYF. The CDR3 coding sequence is TGTGCCAGCCGAAATTACTTTGGACTAGCGGGGACGTCTAGCACAGATACGCAGTATTTT.

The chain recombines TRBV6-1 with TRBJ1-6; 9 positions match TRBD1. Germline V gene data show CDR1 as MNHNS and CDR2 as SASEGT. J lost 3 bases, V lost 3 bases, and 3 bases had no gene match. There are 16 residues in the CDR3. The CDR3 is CASSDQGQGYNSPLHF. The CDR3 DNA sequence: TGTGCCAGCAGTGACCAGGGACAGGGCTATAATTCACCCCTCCACTTT.

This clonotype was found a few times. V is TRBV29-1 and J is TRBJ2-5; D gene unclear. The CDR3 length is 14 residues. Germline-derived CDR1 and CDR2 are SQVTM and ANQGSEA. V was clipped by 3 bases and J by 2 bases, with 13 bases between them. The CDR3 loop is CSVDIPRLQETQYF. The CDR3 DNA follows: TGCAGCGTTGATATCCCCAGGTTGCAAGAGACCCAGTACTTC.

The CDR3 loop is CASSEALLGYEQYF. The CDR3 coding sequence is TGTGCCAGCAGTGAAGCGCTTTTAGGGTACGAGCAGTACTTC. The rearrangement links TRBV2 to TRBJ2-7; no clear D gene. This CDR3 is 14 amino acids long. The germline V and J ends were trimmed by 0 bases and 4 bases, with 10 bases remaining between them. Germline loops: CDR1 SNHLY, CDR2 FYNNEI.

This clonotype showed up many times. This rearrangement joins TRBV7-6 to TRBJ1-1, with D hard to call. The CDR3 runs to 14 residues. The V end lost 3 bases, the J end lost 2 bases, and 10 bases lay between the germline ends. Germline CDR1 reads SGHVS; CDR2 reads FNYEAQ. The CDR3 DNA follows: TGTGCCAGCAGCTTGATCGAGAAAAACACTGAAGCTTTCTTT. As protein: CASSLIEKNTEAFF.

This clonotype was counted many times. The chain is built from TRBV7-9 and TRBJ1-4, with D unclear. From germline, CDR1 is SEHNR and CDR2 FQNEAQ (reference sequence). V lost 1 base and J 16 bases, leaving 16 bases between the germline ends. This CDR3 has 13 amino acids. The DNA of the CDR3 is TGTGCCAGCAGCTTAGACCGCTGGCAGGATACGTTTTTT. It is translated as CASSLDRWQDTFF.

The CDR3 sequence is CSVGGQGSGELFF. CDR3 DNA sequence: TGCAGCGTGGGGGGACAGGGGTCCGGGGAGCTGTTTTTT. The chain recombines TRBV29-1 with TRBJ2-2; 10 bases are shared with TRBD1. V gave up 6 bases and J gave up 6 bases; unmatched junction bases: 4. The length of the CDR3 is 13 residues. The V gene's germline CDR1 is SQVTM and CDR2 ANQGSEA.

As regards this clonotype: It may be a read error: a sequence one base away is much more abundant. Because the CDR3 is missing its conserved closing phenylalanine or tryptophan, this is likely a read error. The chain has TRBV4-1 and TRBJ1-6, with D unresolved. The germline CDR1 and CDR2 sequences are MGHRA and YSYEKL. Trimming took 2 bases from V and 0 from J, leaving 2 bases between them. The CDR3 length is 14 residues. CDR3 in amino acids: CASSQSSYNSPLHL. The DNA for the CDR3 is TGCGCCAGCAGCCAAAGCTCCTATAATTCACCCCTCCACTTA.

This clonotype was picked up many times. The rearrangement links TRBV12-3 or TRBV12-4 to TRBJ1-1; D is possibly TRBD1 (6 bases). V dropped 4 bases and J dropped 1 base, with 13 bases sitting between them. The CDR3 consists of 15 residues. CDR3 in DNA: TGTGCCAGCAGTTCCGGTGGGGGGGCGAACACTGAAGCTTTCTTT. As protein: CASSSGGGANTEAFF.

CDR3 in DNA: TGTGCCAGCAGCCCCCTGGGGCTCCAAGAGACCCAGTACTTC. Its protein is CASSPLGLQETQYF. V gene TRBV5-8 combines with J gene TRBJ2-5, with TRBD1 as a possible D gene (5 bases). Between the trimmed V and J ends, which lost 4 bases and 1 base, there was a span of 11 bases. Germline V CDR1 and CDR2: SGHTS, YDEGEE. The CDR3 contains 14 residues. The full variable domain, completed using reference TRBV5-8 and TRBJ2-5, is EAGVTQSPTHLIKTRGQQATLRCSPISGHTSVYWYQQALGLGLQFLLWYDEGEERNRGNFPPRFSGRQFPNYSSELNVNALELEDSALYLCASSPLGLQETQYFGPGTRLLVL.

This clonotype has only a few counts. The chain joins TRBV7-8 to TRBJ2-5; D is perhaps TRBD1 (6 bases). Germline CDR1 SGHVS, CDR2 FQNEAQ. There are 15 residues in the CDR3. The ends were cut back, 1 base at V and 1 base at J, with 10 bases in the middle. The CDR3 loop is CASSLERGSQETQYF. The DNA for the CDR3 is TGTGCCAGCAGCTTAGAGAGGGGGTCCCAAGAGACCCAGTACTTC.

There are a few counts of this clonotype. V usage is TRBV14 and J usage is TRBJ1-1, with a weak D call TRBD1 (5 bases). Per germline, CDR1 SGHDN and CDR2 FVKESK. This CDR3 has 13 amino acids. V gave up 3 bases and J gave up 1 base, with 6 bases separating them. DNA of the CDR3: TGTGCCAGCAGCCAGACAGAGAACACTGAAGCTTTCTTT. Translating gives CASSQTENTEAFF.

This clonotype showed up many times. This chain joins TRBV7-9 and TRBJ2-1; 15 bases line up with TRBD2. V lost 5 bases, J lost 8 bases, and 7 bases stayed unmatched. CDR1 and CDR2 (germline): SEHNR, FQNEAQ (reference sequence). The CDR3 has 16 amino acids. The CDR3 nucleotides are TGTGCCAGCAGCCCCCGGACTAGCGGGGGGGCGTATGAGCAGTTCTTC. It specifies CASSPRTSGGAYEQFF.

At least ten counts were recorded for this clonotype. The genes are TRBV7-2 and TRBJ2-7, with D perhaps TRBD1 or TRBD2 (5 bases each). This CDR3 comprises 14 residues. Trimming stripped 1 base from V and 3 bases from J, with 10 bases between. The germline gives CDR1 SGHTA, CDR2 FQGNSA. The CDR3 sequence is CASSLGMGDYEQYF. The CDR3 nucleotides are TGTGCCAGCAGCTTAGGTATGGGGGACTACGAGCAGTACTTC.

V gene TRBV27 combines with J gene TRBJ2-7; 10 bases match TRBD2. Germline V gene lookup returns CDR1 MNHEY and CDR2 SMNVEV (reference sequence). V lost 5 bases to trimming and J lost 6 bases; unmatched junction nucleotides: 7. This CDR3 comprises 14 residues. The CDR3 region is CASSERGLAVEQYF. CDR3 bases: TGTGCCAGCAGTGAACGTGGACTAGCGGTCGAGCAGTACTTC.

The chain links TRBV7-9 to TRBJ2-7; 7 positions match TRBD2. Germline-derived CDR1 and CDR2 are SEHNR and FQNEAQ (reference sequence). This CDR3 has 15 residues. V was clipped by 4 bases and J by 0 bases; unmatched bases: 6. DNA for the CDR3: TGTGCCAGCAGCTCAGCGGGACGCCTCTCCTACGAGCAGTACTTC. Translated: CASSSAGRLSYEQYF.

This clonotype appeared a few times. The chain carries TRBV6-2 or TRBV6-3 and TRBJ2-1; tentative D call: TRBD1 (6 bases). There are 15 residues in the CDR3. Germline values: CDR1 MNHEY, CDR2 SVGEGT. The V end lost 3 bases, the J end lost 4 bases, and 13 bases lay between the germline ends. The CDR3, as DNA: TGTGCCAGCAGTTATGGCAGGGGTGTATACAATGAGCAGTTCTTC. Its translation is CASSYGRGVYNEQFF.

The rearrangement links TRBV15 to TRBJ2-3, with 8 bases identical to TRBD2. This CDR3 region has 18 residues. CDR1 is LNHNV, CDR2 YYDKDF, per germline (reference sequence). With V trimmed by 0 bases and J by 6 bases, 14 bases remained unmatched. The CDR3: CATSRDGPGGAGLDTQYF. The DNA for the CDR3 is TGTGCCACCAGCAGAGATGGTCCCGGGGGGGCCGGACTGGATACGCAGTATTTT.

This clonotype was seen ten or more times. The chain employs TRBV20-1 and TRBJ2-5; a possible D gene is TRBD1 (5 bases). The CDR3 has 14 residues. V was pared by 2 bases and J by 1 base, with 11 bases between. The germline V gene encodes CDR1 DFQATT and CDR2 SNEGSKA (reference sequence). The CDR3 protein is CSARPPTVQETQYF. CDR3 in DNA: TGCAGTGCTAGACCCCCGACAGTCCAAGAGACCCAGTACTTC.

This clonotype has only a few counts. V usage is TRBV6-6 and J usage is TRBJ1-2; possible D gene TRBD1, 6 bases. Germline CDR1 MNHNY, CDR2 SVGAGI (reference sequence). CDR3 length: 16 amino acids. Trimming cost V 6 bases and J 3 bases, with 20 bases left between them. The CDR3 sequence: CASSPRRAGVDYGYTF. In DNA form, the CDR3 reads TGTGCCAGCAGCCCCCGCCGGGCAGGGGTTGACTATGGCTACACCTTC.